Following are 13 T cell receptor beta chains from one sample sequenced in a study of blood T cell repertoires in COVID-19. This table comes from immunoSEQ multiplex PCR, and its TCRdb copy is limited to in-frame clones, with some not included. The sample lists a few hundred thousand clones, approximately 81% occurring once. The specimen was peripheral blood. The receptors originated from a woman under 30 with acute or convalescent COVID-19.

The rearrangement links TRBV5-5 to TRBJ1-2, with TRBD1 identical over 7 bases. J gave up 6 bases and V 2 bases, and 7 bases lay outside the gene matches. Germline-derived CDR1 and CDR2 are SGHKS and YYEKEE (reference sequence). This CDR3 comprises 14 residues. Here the CDR3 DNA reads TGTGCCAGCAGCTTCGGACAGGCGCAGGATGGCTACACCTTC. This codes for CASSFGQAQDGYTF.

The chain employs TRBV7-3 and TRBJ2-1, with 8 bases fitting TRBD2. Losses at the gene ends were 5 bases for V and 8 bases for J; bases not matched to a gene: 2. Germline V gene sequence: CDR1 SGHTA, CDR2 FQGTGA. The CDR3 is made up of 12 amino acids. Here the CDR3 DNA reads TGTGCCAGCAGCCTCGGGGGGGATGAGCAGTTCTTC. Translated: CASSLGGDEQFF.

The chain is built from TRBV7-2 and TRBJ2-1; no definite D call. This CDR3 spans 13 amino acids. Germline V gives CDR1 SGHTA, CDR2 FQGNSA. Trimming took off 0 bases at V and 8 bases at J, with 8 bases between the two ends. CDR3 sequence (DNA): TGTGCCAGCAGCTTAGCGAGAAACTATGAGCAGTTCTTC. Protein: CASSLARNYEQFF.

A single count supports this clone. This chain links TRBV11-2 with TRBJ1-6; tentatively, D is TRBD1 (6 bases). V lost 1 base and J lost 9, with 13 bases in between. Germline V gene lookup returns CDR1 SGHAT and CDR2 FQNNGV. This CDR3 has 15 residues. CDR3 region: CASSLVRGAGSPLHF. In DNA form, the CDR3 reads TGTGCCAGCAGCTTAGTGCGGGGGGCAGGTTCACCCCTCCACTTT.

The V call is TRBV7-9, the J call TRBJ2-7; maybe TRBD1 (6 bases). CDR3 length: 14 amino acids. V was trimmed by 4 bases and J by 3 bases, leaving 13 bases between them. The V gene's germline CDR1 is SEHNR and CDR2 FQNEAQ (reference sequence). The CDR3 region is CASSYETGYYEQYF. The DNA for the CDR3 is TGTGCCAGCAGCTACGAGACAGGATACTACGAGCAGTACTTC.

V gene TRBV5-1 combines with J gene TRBJ2-5; 9 nucleotides agree with TRBD1. The ends lost 4 bases at V and 4 bases at J; junction bases unmatched: 5. CDR1 is SGHRS and CDR2 is YFSETQ in the germline V gene. The CDR3 sequence is 14 residues long. CDR3: CASSTWTGVETQYF. The CDR3 nucleotides read TGCGCCAGCAGCACGTGGACAGGGGTAGAGACCCAGTACTTC.

The CDR3 protein is CASSTLQGAGTEAFF. As DNA, the CDR3 is TGTGCCAGCAGCACATTACAGGGGGCGGGGACTGAAGCTTTCTTT. The gene calls are TRBV9 and TRBJ1-1; TRBD1 aligns across 9 bases. Germline loops: CDR1 SGDLS, CDR2 YYNGEE. J gave up 5 bases and V 4 bases, and 9 bases lay outside the gene matches. This CDR3 is 15 amino acids long.

The CDR3 DNA sequence: TGCGCCAGCAGCCAAGATCGGGGGGGCTCCTACAATGAGCAGTTCTTC. Its translation is CASSQDRGGSYNEQFF. V and J are TRBV4-1 and TRBJ2-1; 8 bases fit TRBD2. With 0 bases clipped from V and 0 bases from J, the junction kept 1 base outside the gene matches. This CDR3 has 16 residues. Germline CDR1 reads MGHRA; CDR2 reads YSYEKL.

The chain carries TRBV10-3 and TRBJ2-1, with 11 nucleotides matching TRBD1. The CDR3 is made up of 15 amino acids. Germline CDR1 and CDR2: ENHRY and SYGVKD. Germline trimming cut 7 bases from V and 10 bases from J; bases unmatched to any gene: 12. The CDR3 sequence: CAIKAAGQGVGEQFF. The CDR3 DNA follows: TGTGCCATCAAGGCAGCGGGACAGGGGGTAGGGGAGCAGTTCTTC.

V gene TRBV7-9 combines with J gene TRBJ1-1, with no clear D. The CDR3 contains 17 residues. Germline V CDR1 and CDR2: SEHNR, FQNEAQ (reference sequence). Trimming took off 11 bases at V and 0 bases at J, with 25 bases between the two ends. CDR3 sequence: CAGAPTRVLAMNTEAFF. CDR3 bases: TGTGCCGGCGCCCCAACCCGGGTGTTAGCGATGAACACTGAAGCTTTCTTT. Full variable domain (remainder filled in from reference TRBV7-9 and TRBJ1-1): DTGVSQNPRHKITKRGQNVTFRCDPISEHNRLYWYRQTLGQGPEFLTYFQNEAQLEKSRLLSDRFSAERPKGSFSTLEIQRTEQGDSAMYLCAGAPTRVLAMNTEAFFGQGTRLTVV.

The chain employs TRBV6-2 or TRBV6-3 and TRBJ2-5; a possible D gene is TRBD1 (5 bases). V shed 2 bases and J shed 9 bases, with 10 bases lying between them. The CDR3 sequence is 12 residues long. Looked up from germline, CDR1 is MNHEY and CDR2 is SVGEGT. CDR3 loop: CASSYKGWAQYF. The CDR3 coding sequence is TGTGCCAGCAGTTACAAGGGGTGGGCCCAGTACTTC.

This clone was counted between two and nine times. The CDR3 coding sequence is TGTGCCAGCAGCTTAGGACTAGCGGGAGATCACGAGCAGTACTTC. Protein: CASSLGLAGDHEQYF. This chain connects TRBV13 to TRBJ2-7, with TRBD2 matching over 11 bases. This CDR3 is 15 amino acids long. The V gene end was trimmed by 0 bases and the J gene end by 5 bases; junction bases not matched to a gene: 3. Germline V gene sequence: CDR1 PRHDT, CDR2 FYEKMQ (reference sequence). Combining the CDR3 with reference TRBV13 and TRBJ2-7 gives the whole variable domain AAGVIQSPRHLIKEKRETATLKCYPIPRHDTVYWYQQGPGQDPQFLISFYEKMQSDKGSIPDRFSAQQFSDYHSELNMSSLELGDSALYFCASSLGLAGDHEQYFGPGTRLTVT.

This chain uses TRBV30 with TRBJ2-2, with a weak D call TRBD1 (5 bases). The CDR3 is made up of 12 amino acids. Germline V gene lookup returns CDR1 GTSNPN and CDR2 SVGIG (reference sequence). Trimming took 3 bases from V and 7 from J, leaving 9 bases between them. CDR3 in DNA: TGTGCCTGGAGCCTCCAGGGCGGGGAGCTGTTTTTT. Protein sequence: CAWSLQGGELFF.